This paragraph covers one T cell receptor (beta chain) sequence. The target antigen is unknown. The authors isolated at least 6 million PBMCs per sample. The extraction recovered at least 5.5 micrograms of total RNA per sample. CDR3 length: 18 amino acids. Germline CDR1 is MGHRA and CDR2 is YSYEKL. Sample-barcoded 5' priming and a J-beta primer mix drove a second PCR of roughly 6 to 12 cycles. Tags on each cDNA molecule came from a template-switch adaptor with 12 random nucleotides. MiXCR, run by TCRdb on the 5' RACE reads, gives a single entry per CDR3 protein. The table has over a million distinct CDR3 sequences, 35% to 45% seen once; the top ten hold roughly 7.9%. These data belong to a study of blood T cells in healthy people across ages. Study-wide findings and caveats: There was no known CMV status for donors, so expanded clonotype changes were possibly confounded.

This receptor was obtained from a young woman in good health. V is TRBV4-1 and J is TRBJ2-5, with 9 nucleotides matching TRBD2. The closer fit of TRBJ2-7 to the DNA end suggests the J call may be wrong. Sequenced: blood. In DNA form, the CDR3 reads TGCGCCAGCAGCCAGCGGGGGGGTCCCGCAGGGTATAGCTACGAGCAGTACTTC. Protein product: CASSQRGGPAGYSYEQYF.